A selection of T cell receptor beta chains follows, all from one sample in a study of CD8 T cells in ankylosing spondylitis. TCRdb called the 5' RACE reads again in MiXCR, with one record for every CDR3 protein. The sample shows 24,000 or so distinct CDR3 sequences, approximately 13% of them seen only once. Sequenced input: blood. These receptor sequences come from a male donor with ankylosing spondylitis or in good health (not recorded which). Each CDR3 is given with its conserved first and last residue. A D gene is named only where the DNA matches it firmly. Clone size appears in some rows only: once, few, many, or a class for an expanded clone.

j_gene | d_gene | abundance | v_gene | CDR3aa | CDR3nt
TRBJ2-2 | - | - | TRBV7-2 | CASSRPAGNTGELFF | TGTGCCAGCAGCCGGCCGGCAGGGAACACCGGGGAGCTGTTTTTT
TRBJ2-2 | - | - | TRBV4-2 | CASSQDQGGVGELFF | TGTGCCAGCAGCCAAGATCAGGGGGGAGTAGGAGAGCTGTTTTTT
TRBJ2-3 | - | many | TRBV20-1 | CSARNAQRNTDTQYF | TGCAGTGCTAGAAATGCCCAGCGGAACACAGATACGCAGTATTTT
TRBJ2-7 | - | few | TRBV6-2/TRBV6-3 | CASSYTIWSWESYEQYF | TGTGCCAGCAGTTACACTATATGGTCCTGGGAATCCTACGAGCAGTACTTC
TRBJ2-3 | - | few | TRBV7-9 | CASSDGGYSDTQYF | TGTGCCAGCAGCGATGGAGGGTACTCAGATACGCAGTATTTT
TRBJ2-3 | - | - | TRBV28 | CASQEGGSTDTQYF | TGTGCCAGTCAGGAGGGGGGGAGCACAGATACGCAGTATTTT
TRBJ2-5 | - | - | TRBV5-1 | CASSFGPQETQYF | TGCGCCAGCAGCTTCGGACCCCAAGAGACCCAGTACTTC
TRBJ2-1 | TRBD2 | many | TRBV5-1 | CASSLISGRAFEQFF | TGCGCCAGCAGCTTGATTAGCGGGAGGGCCTTTGAGCAGTTCTTC
TRBJ1-1 | - | few | TRBV7-9 | CASSPPGQGWGTEAFF | TGTGCCAGCAGCCCCCCGGGTCAGGGTTGGGGCACTGAAGCTTTCTTT
TRBJ2-5 | - | few | TRBV3-1 | CASSQEGTQYF | TGTGCCAGCAGCCAAGAGGGGACCCAGTACTTC
TRBJ2-3 | TRBD2 | few | TRBV7-2 | CASSLAVSGRARTDTQYF | TGTGCCAGCAGCTTAGCGGTTAGCGGGAGGGCACGCACAGATACGCAGTATTTT
TRBJ2-1 | - | medium-sized | TRBV13 | CASSLSLSGFYNEQFF | TGTGCCAGCAGCCTATCCCTCAGCGGGTTCTACAATGAGCAGTTCTTC
TRBJ1-4 | - | few | TRBV12-3/TRBV12-4 | CASSLTPEDEKLFF | TGTGCCAGCAGTCTCACGCCTGAGGATGAAAAACTGTTTTTT
TRBJ1-4 | - | many | TRBV29-1 | CSVEDLFEKLFF | TGCAGCGTTGAAGATCTTTTTGAAAAACTGTTTTTT
TRBJ2-7 | - | many | TRBV20-1 | CSARSGVRVDYEQYF | TGCAGTGCTAGAAGTGGAGTTCGAGTGGACTACGAGCAGTACTTC
TRBJ2-3 | - | few | TRBV20-1 | CSGSIKLASGTDTQYF | TGCAGCGGAAGTATAAAGCTAGCTTCGGGCACAGATACGCAGTATTTT
TRBJ2-5 | - | - | TRBV7-2 | CASSSAGSVETQYF | TGTGCCAGCAGCTCAGCAGGGTCGGTGGAGACCCAGTACTTC